This passage covers 30 T cell receptor beta chains from one sample sequenced in a study of blood T cell repertoires in COVID-19. Some clones are missing from TCRdb's copy, which holds only in-frame ones; the method was immunoSEQ multiplex PCR. The data contain about 410,000 clones, around 86% of them singletons. Sequencing was done on a sample of peripheral blood. All receptors derive from a woman aged 25 to 39 with active or convalescent COVID-19.

The V and J genes are TRBV4-1 and TRBJ2-2; D call uncertain. This CDR3 has 17 amino acids. V was shortened by 0 bases and J by 0 bases, with 11 bases between the two germline ends. The germline gives CDR1 MGHRA, CDR2 YSYEKL. The CDR3 spells CASSQDPAVTNTGELFF. The CDR3 nucleotides read TGCGCCAGCAGCCAAGATCCTGCAGTAACGAACACCGGGGAGCTGTTTTTT.

Note on this clone: At one end the junction does not follow the germline gene, possibly because of a read error. The CDR3 sequence: CASREDSSGYEQYF. CDR3 DNA sequence: TGTGCCAGCAGGGAAGACAGTTCTGGCTACGAGCAGTACTTC. This rearrangement joins TRBV2 to TRBJ2-7; maybe TRBD1 (5 bases). The CDR3 consists of 14 residues. Looked up from germline, CDR1 is SNHLY and CDR2 is FYNNEI.

The genes are TRBV6-5 and TRBJ1-1; D not certain. Germline assignment: CDR1 MNHEY and CDR2 SVGAGI. Trimming pared 5 bases from V and 0 bases from J, leaving 7 bases between. The CDR3 spans 13 residues. CDR3 in DNA: TGTGCCAGCAGTCGGGATGTGAACACTGAAGCTTTCTTT. Protein: CASSRDVNTEAFF.

For the CDR3, the DNA is TGTGCCACATCAGGGACAGACCAAGAGACCCAGTACTTC. Its translation is CATSGTDQETQYF. The chain carries TRBV19 and TRBJ2-5, with 7 bases identical to TRBD1. After removal of 10 bases from V and 0 bases from J, the junction contained 5 bases not matched to a gene. The CDR3 contains 13 residues. The germline gives CDR1 LNHDA, CDR2 SQIVND (reference sequence).

The CDR3 loop is CAWSWTGGEKLFF. Here the CDR3 DNA reads TGTGCCTGGAGTTGGACAGGGGGGGAAAAACTGTTTTTT. This chain joins TRBV30 and TRBJ1-4; 10 bases fit TRBD1. The CDR3 is 13 amino acids. Germline trimming cut 2 bases from V and 8 bases from J; bases unmatched to any gene: 2. Germline V CDR1 and CDR2: GTSNPN, SVGIG (reference sequence).

This clone appeared a few times. V gene TRBV11-2 combines with J gene TRBJ1-3, with D possibly TRBD1 on 5 matching bases. The CDR3 runs 14 residues. Trimming stripped 2 bases from V and 4 bases from J, with 9 bases between. Per the germline V gene, CDR1 is SGHAT and CDR2 is FQNNGV. The CDR3 loop is CASSLQGSGNTIYF. CDR3 in DNA: TGTGCCAGCAGCTTACAGGGCTCCGGAAACACCATATATTTT.

The chain uses TRBV2 and TRBJ2-7; a weak D match, TRBD1 (6 bases). V shed 2 bases and J shed 7 bases, with 12 bases lying between them. CDR3 length equals 13 residues. Per germline, CDR1 SNHLY and CDR2 FYNNEI. The CDR3 region has the DNA TGTGCCAGCAGTGAATACAGGGCAACGGAGCAGTACTTC. Translated: CASSEYRATEQYF.

The CDR3 DNA sequence: TGTGCCAGCAGTGAACTGGGAGCGGGGTCCCAGTACTTC. Protein sequence: CASSELGAGSQYF. The V call is TRBV6-1, the J call TRBJ2-5; 7 bases agree with TRBD2. Germline V gene lookup returns CDR1 MNHNS and CDR2 SASEGT. The CDR3 loop spans 13 amino acids. The ends lost 2 bases at V and 9 bases at J; junction bases unmatched: 6.

CDR3 coding DNA: TGTGCCAGCAGCTCATTTGAGGACACTGAAGCTTTCTTT. This codes for CASSSFEDTEAFF. V usage is TRBV7-6 and J usage is TRBJ1-1; unclear D gene. CDR1 is SGHVS, CDR2 FNYEAQ, per germline. This CDR3 is 13 amino acids long. The V and J ends lost 4 bases and 3 bases respectively, with 9 bases between them.

The V gene is TRBV10-3, the J gene TRBJ1-4; a possible D gene is TRBD1 (5 bases). Deletions cut 11 bases from V and 8 bases from J, with 15 bases between. The CDR3 contains 12 residues. The germline V gene has CDR1 ENHRY and CDR2 SYGVKD. The CDR3 bases are TGTGCCGCCCGTGGGGCTCAGGAAAAACTGTTTTTT. It codes for CAARGAQEKLFF.

This chain uses TRBV19 with TRBJ2-3; 7 positions agree with TRBD2. The germline gives CDR1 LNHDA, CDR2 SQIVND (reference sequence). The CDR3 contains 17 residues. The J segment lost 2 bases and the V segment lost 2 bases, leaving 10 bases of the junction unmatched. The CDR3 spells CASSIKLAVTYTDTQYF. Written as DNA, the CDR3 is TGTGCCAGTAGTATAAAGCTAGCGGTTACCTACACAGATACGCAGTATTTT.

The chain is built from TRBV9 and TRBJ2-7; possible D gene TRBD2, 5 bases. The CDR3 has 15 amino acids. Trimming stripped 0 bases from V and 9 bases from J, with 19 bases between. Germline assignment: CDR1 SGDLS and CDR2 YYNGEE. The CDR3 loop reads CASSVDGDSARGQYF. The DNA of the CDR3 is TGTGCCAGCAGCGTAGATGGTGATTCGGCACGGGGGCAGTACTTC.

This clone has a handful of counts. V gene TRBV5-6 combines with J gene TRBJ1-5, with 8 positions matching TRBD1. There are 17 residues in the CDR3. CDR1 SGHDT and CDR2 YYEEEE come from the germline V gene. J was trimmed by 3 bases and V by 2 bases; bases with no gene match: 10. CDR3 DNA sequence: TGTGCCAGCAGCTTTAGGATGACAGGGGACATCAATCAGCCCCAGCATTTT. Amino acids: CASSFRMTGDINQPQHF.

CDR3 sequence reads: CASSSPAGVPYGYTF. CDR3 in DNA: TGTGCCAGCAGCTCCCCCGCAGGGGTGCCCTATGGCTACACCTTC. The J gene is TRBJ1-2, the V gene TRBV28, with D possibly TRBD1 on 6 matching bases. Trimming shortened V by 6 bases and J by 4 bases, and 18 bases separated the two germline ends. The CDR3 covers 15 residues. Germline V CDR1 and CDR2: MDHEN, SYDVKM.

The chain carries TRBV21-1 and TRBJ1-1; the D call in the table, TRBD1, was not verified against the DNA. TRBV21-1 is recorded as a pseudogene. This CDR3 is 18 amino acids long. CDR3 sequence: CASSKVQGAPGTNTEAFF. For the CDR3, the DNA is TGTGCCAGCAGCAAAGTACAGGGGGCGCCGGGCACGAACACTGAAGCTTTCTTT.

This clone was seen once. This chain's CDR3 is CATQDSSNQPQHF. The CDR3 nucleotides are TGTGCCACCCAAGACAGTTCCAATCAGCCCCAGCATTTT. The chain combines TRBV24-1 with TRBJ1-5; D might be TRBD1 (5 bases). Trimming took off 9 bases at V and 3 bases at J, with 11 bases between the two ends. This CDR3 is built from 13 residues. Germline CDR1 is KGHDR and CDR2 is SFDVKD.

The chain uses TRBV7-2 and TRBJ1-6; maybe TRBD1 (6 bases). The ends were cut back, 2 bases at V and 9 bases at J, with 11 bases in the middle. Germline lookup yields CDR1 SGHTA and CDR2 FQGNSA. This CDR3 has 14 amino acids. CDR3 nucleotides: TGTGCCAGCAGCTTAACACCAGGGGTTTCACCCCTCCACTTT. It translates to CASSLTPGVSPLHF. The full variable domain, completed using reference TRBV7-2 and TRBJ1-6, is GAGVSQSPSNKVTEKGKDVELRCDPISGHTALYWYRQSLGQGLEFLIYFQGNSAPDKSGLPSDRFSAERTGGSVSTLTIQRTQQEDSAVYLCASSLTPGVSPLHFGNGTRLTVT.

The chain links TRBV19 to TRBJ1-5; D perhaps matches TRBD1 (6 bases). V lost 10 bases and J lost 4, with 14 bases in between. The germline V gene encodes CDR1 LNHDA and CDR2 SQIVND (reference sequence). The CDR3 totals 13 residues. DNA of the CDR3: TGTGCCACCCAGGGGCGTAATAATCAGCCCCAGCATTTT. Amino acid sequence: CATQGRNNQPQHF.

The V gene is TRBV28, the J gene TRBJ2-2; 11 bases map to TRBD1. This CDR3 has 14 amino acids. V trimming: 8 bases; J trimming: 7 bases; junction bases outside the gene matches: 6. The germline V gene encodes CDR1 MDHEN and CDR2 SYDVKM. CDR3: CASGTGGFGGELFF. CDR3 nucleotides: TGTGCCAGCGGGACAGGGGGTTTCGGCGGGGAGCTGTTTTTT.

This clone has only one observation. The chain is built from TRBV7-9 and TRBJ2-7; 8 bases match TRBD2. Germline values: CDR1 SEHNR, CDR2 FQNEAQ (reference sequence). Trimming at V came to 3 bases and at J to 6 bases, leaving 7 bases not matched to a gene. The CDR3 extends over 14 amino acids. The chain's CDR3 is CASSFASGFREQYF. The CDR3 bases are TGTGCCAGCAGCTTCGCTAGCGGGTTCCGCGAGCAGTACTTC. The full variable domain, completed using reference TRBV7-9 and TRBJ2-7, is DTGVSQNPRHKITKRGQNVTFRCDPISEHNRLYWYRQTLGQGPEFLTYFQNEAQLEKSRLLSDRFSAERPKGSFSTLEIQRTEQGDSAMYLCASSFASGFREQYFGPGTRLTVT.

This chain connects TRBV15 to TRBJ1-4, with 12 bases that match TRBD1. The CDR3 consists of 20 residues. Germline loops: CDR1 LNHNV, CDR2 YYDKDF (reference sequence). V was pared by 0 bases and J by 5 bases, with 13 bases of the junction left unmatched. The CDR3 DNA is TGTGCCACCAGCAGAGATTTAGGGACAGGGGGCCTACGGGGCAATGAAAAACTGTTTTTT. The encoded protein is CATSRDLGTGGLRGNEKLFF.

The table lists this clone with a count of one. The J gene is TRBJ1-1, the V gene TRBV13, with 9 bases lining up with TRBD1. This CDR3 spans 13 amino acids. Trimming removed 4 bases from V and 12 bases from J; junction bases left unmatched: 9. Germline CDR1 and CDR2: PRHDT and FYEKMQ (reference sequence). CDR3 in amino acids: CASSSGQGIESFF. In DNA, the CDR3 is TGTGCCAGCAGCTCGGGACAGGGTATCGAATCTTTCTTT.

This chain connects TRBV7-2 to TRBJ2-1; perhaps TRBD2 as D (6 bases). Germline CDR1 SGHTA, CDR2 FQGNSA. The germline V and J ends were trimmed by 6 bases and 0 bases, with 12 bases remaining between them. The CDR3 length is 15 residues. The CDR3 coding sequence is TGTGCCAGCAGTGTTCATAGCGGCTCCTACAATGAGCAGTTCTTC. Its protein is CASSVHSGSYNEQFF.

The V call is TRBV3-1 (or the pseudogene TRBV3-2), the J call TRBJ1-5, with D perhaps TRBD1 (5 bases). Germline CDR1 LGHDT, CDR2 YNNKEL (reference sequence). V was cut by 4 bases and J by 4 bases, with 8 bases left in between. This CDR3 spans 13 amino acids. The DNA for the CDR3 is TGTGCCAGCAGCCCCGGGGGAAATCAGCCCCAGCATTTT. This encodes CASSPGGNQPQHF.

This sequence joins TRBV6-1 and TRBJ1-2; D is possibly TRBD1 (6 bases). This CDR3 has 13 amino acids. Germline V gene data show CDR1 as MNHNS and CDR2 as SASEGT. The V and J ends lost 3 bases and 5 bases respectively, with 10 bases between them. CDR3 sequence (DNA): TGTGCCAGCAGTGAGACAGGTCCTTATGGCTACACCTTC. This sequence encodes CASSETGPYGYTF.

The rearrangement uses TRBV5-6 and TRBJ1-1; TRBD1 aligns across 7 bases. CDR3 length equals 16 residues. CDR1 SGHDT and CDR2 YYEEEE come from the germline V gene. J was trimmed by 2 bases and V by 2 bases; bases with no gene match: 9. This CDR3 is CASSFPQGGSNTEAFF. DNA of the CDR3: TGTGCCAGCAGCTTTCCCCAGGGGGGATCTAACACTGAAGCTTTCTTT. Using reference TRBV5-6 and TRBJ1-1 for the parts outside the CDR3, the full variable domain is DAGVTQSPTHLIKTRGQQVTLRCSPKSGHDTVSWYQQALGQGPQFIFQYYEEEERQRGNFPDRFSGHQFPNYSSELNVNALLLGDSALYLCASSFPQGGSNTEAFFGQGTRLTVV.

The count of this clone is one. The chain uses TRBV7-9 and TRBJ2-1; TRBD1 matches 9 bases. The CDR3 runs 18 residues. The junction had 14 bases not matched to a gene; V was cut back by 5 bases and J by 3 bases. Per the germline V gene, CDR1 is SEHNR and CDR2 is FQNEAQ (reference sequence). This CDR3 reads CASSPKTDDRGIYNEQFF. CDR3 DNA sequence: TGTGCCAGCAGCCCCAAGACCGATGACAGGGGGATCTACAATGAGCAGTTCTTC. The full variable domain, with the rest looked up from reference TRBV7-9 and TRBJ2-1, is DTGVSQNPRHKITKRGQNVTFRCDPISEHNRLYWYRQTLGQGPEFLTYFQNEAQLEKSRLLSDRFSAERPKGSFSTLEIQRTEQGDSAMYLCASSPKTDDRGIYNEQFFGPGTRLTVL.

This clone was seen more than once but under ten times. DNA for the CDR3: TGTGCCACAAGGGGACAGGGGGCTGACGAGCAGTACTTC. This gives the protein CATRGQGADEQYF. The chain combines TRBV2 with TRBJ2-7, with 12 bases fitting TRBD1. Germline values: CDR1 SNHLY, CDR2 FYNNEI. V dropped 10 bases and J dropped 5; count of bases not matched to a gene: 6. The CDR3 covers 13 residues.

The chain employs TRBV29-1 and TRBJ2-7; 8 bases match TRBD1. The CDR3 contains 14 residues. The V and J ends lost 1 base and 2 bases, in that order; junction bases with no gene match: 4. CDR1 and CDR2 from the germline V gene are SQVTM and ANQGSEA. The CDR3 DNA sequence: TGCAGCGTTGAAGGTGGACAGGGCCCCTACGAGCAGTACTTC. It encodes CSVEGGQGPYEQYF.

This clone came up a few times. The rearrangement joins TRBV3-1 (or the pseudogene TRBV3-2) to TRBJ2-7; 16 bases map to TRBD2. Germline values: CDR1 LGHDT, CDR2 YNNKEL (reference sequence). After removal of 5 bases from V and 12 bases from J, the junction contained 10 bases not matched to a gene. The CDR3 contains 15 residues. Here the CDR3 reads CASSAPGTSGRGPYF. CDR3 bases: TGTGCCAGCAGCGCGCCCGGGACTAGCGGGAGGGGCCCGTACTTC.